The 5 T cell receptor beta chains given below trace back to one sample, sequenced in a study of blood T cells in healthy people across ages. Together with a sample-barcoded 5' primer, a J-beta primer mix was included in a second PCR lasting roughly 6 to 12 cycles. MiXCR, run by TCRdb on the 5' RACE reads, gives a single entry per CDR3 protein. The profile shows hundreds of thousands of distinct CDR3 sequences, roughly 31% of them singletons. The sample comprised blood. The origin of the receptors is a woman aged 80 or over in good health.

This clonotype was counted between two and nine times. Possible read error: a much larger clone is one base away. CDR3 DNA: TGTGCCAGCAGTGTCTCAGGGGATCCGATTATACTGTTTTTT. This sequence encodes CASSVSGDPIILFF. The chain has TRBV25-1 and TRBJ1-4; maybe TRBD1 (6 bases). Germline V lookup: CDR1 MGHDK, CDR2 SYGVNS. This CDR3 is 14 amino acids long. V gave up 4 bases and J gave up 13 bases, with 19 bases separating them.

This clonotype was counted many times. The genes are TRBV5-1 and TRBJ2-1; D not resolved. V gave up 5 bases and J gave up 0 bases, with 15 bases separating them. Per germline, CDR1 SGHRS and CDR2 YFSETQ. The CDR3 totals 16 residues. The CDR3 spells CASSQNPTSSYNEQFF. As DNA, the CDR3 is TGCGCCAGCAGTCAGAACCCGACGAGCTCCTACAATGAGCAGTTCTTC.

This clonotype was seen a handful of times. The gene calls are TRBV19 and TRBJ2-1; 7 nucleotides align to TRBD2. From germline, CDR1 is LNHDA and CDR2 SQIVND (reference sequence). V dropped 3 bases and J dropped 9; count of bases not matched to a gene: 8. CDR3 length: 14 amino acids. CDR3: CASSIGAGDGEQFF. The CDR3, as DNA: TGTGCCAGTAGTATTGGGGCGGGGGACGGTGAGCAGTTCTTC.

This clonotype was picked up one time. The rearrangement joins TRBV7-3 to TRBJ2-3; perhaps D is TRBD1 or TRBD2 (5 bases each). The CDR3 consists of 18 residues. Germline V gene lookup returns CDR1 SGHTA and CDR2 FQGTGA. V was clipped by 3 bases and J by 2 bases, with 21 bases between them. CDR3: CASSFPRNRDQSTDTQYF. The DNA of the CDR3 is TGTGCCAGCAGCTTCCCTCGAAACCGGGACCAGTCCACAGATACGCAGTATTTT.

The rearrangement uses TRBV10-3 and TRBJ1-4; D is possibly TRBD1 (5 bases). This CDR3 contains 13 residues. Trimming stripped 6 bases from V and 2 bases from J, with 7 bases between. CDR1 and CDR2 (germline): ENHRY, SYGVKD. DNA for the CDR3: TGTGCCATCAGAGGGGAGACTAATGAAAAACTGTTTTTT. This codes for CAIRGETNEKLFF.